One and the same sample provided the 20 T cell receptor beta chains below, sequenced in a study of technical replicates of blood from a handful of donors. Using immunoSEQ multiplex PCR, the repertoire was profiled, and TCRdb retains in-frame clones only, with some absent. This table has about 88,000 clones, 95% appearing once. Sample: T cells isolated from PBMCs. Receptor source: a human donor in good health.

This chain joins TRBV4-3 and TRBJ1-2; 9 nucleotides agree with TRBD1. Germline lookup yields CDR1 LGHNA and CDR2 YSLEER. This CDR3 is 15 amino acids long. V dropped 4 bases and J dropped 5; count of bases not matched to a gene: 8. The CDR3 loop reads CASSRVTQGAYGYTF. The CDR3 nucleotides are TGCGCCAGCAGCCGGGTTACACAGGGGGCATATGGCTACACCTTC.

The chain uses TRBV7-9 and TRBJ2-7; D gene ambiguous. The germline V and J ends were trimmed by 6 bases and 3 bases, with 9 bases remaining between them. The CDR3 is 12 residues long. Germline lookup yields CDR1 SEHNR and CDR2 FQNEAQ (reference sequence). The CDR3 sequence: CASSPNFYEQYF. The CDR3 region has the DNA TGTGCCAGCAGTCCAAACTTCTACGAGCAGTACTTC.

The chain links TRBV7-9 to TRBJ2-5, with 7 bases aligning to TRBD1. V dropped 5 bases and J dropped 2; count of bases not matched to a gene: 8. The germline V gene has CDR1 SEHNR and CDR2 FQNEAQ (reference sequence). The CDR3 covers 15 residues. The CDR3: CASSPLGQPQETQYF. The CDR3, as DNA: TGTGCCAGCAGCCCGTTGGGACAGCCGCAAGAGACCCAGTACTTC.

The chain carries TRBV30 and TRBJ1-1; D is undetermined. CDR3 length: 14 amino acids. With 0 bases removed from V and 3 bases from J, the gap between germline ends came to 11 bases. Germline CDR1 GTSNPN, CDR2 SVGIG (reference sequence). The DNA for the CDR3 is TGTGCCTGGAGTGTCATCAGTAAGTACACTGAAGCTTTCTTT. Translating it yields CAWSVISKYTEAFF.

The genes are TRBV27 and TRBJ2-1; the match to TRBD2 covers 7 bases. The length of the CDR3 is 14 residues. J lost 6 bases, V lost 7 bases, and 9 bases had no gene match. Per germline, CDR1 MNHEY and CDR2 SMNVEV (reference sequence). The CDR3 DNA is TGTGCCAGCAATTATCGCGGGAGTAGCAATGAGCAGTTCTTC. Translated, it gives CASNYRGSSNEQFF.

V usage is TRBV19 and J usage is TRBJ1-4; 8 bases are a match to TRBD1. The V gene's germline CDR1 is LNHDA and CDR2 SQIVND (reference sequence). V gave up 7 bases and J gave up 8 bases; unmatched junction bases: 9. The CDR3 loop spans 14 amino acids. This CDR3 reads CASKRTGPAEKLFF. The DNA of the CDR3 is TGTGCCAGTAAGAGGACAGGGCCGGCGGAAAAACTGTTTTTT.

The rearrangement joins TRBV10-1 to TRBJ2-7; TRBD2 matches at 9 bases. Germline-derived CDR1 and CDR2 are WNHNN and SYGVQD (reference sequence). V shed 0 bases and J 7 bases; nucleotides not matched to a gene: 4. CDR3 length equals 14 residues. In nucleotides, the CDR3 is TGCGCCAGCAGTGAGTCGGGGAGCGGGAGGGAGCAGTACTTC. It is translated as CASSESGSGREQYF.

CDR3 nucleotides: TGCGCCAGCAGCATGGCCGGGACAGGGATAGACAATGAGCAGTTCTTC. Amino acid sequence: CASSMAGTGIDNEQFF. The chain combines TRBV5-1 with TRBJ2-1; TRBD1 agrees at 9 bases. In germline, CDR1 is SGHRS, CDR2 YFSETQ. V lost 4 bases to trimming and J lost 5 bases; unmatched junction nucleotides: 10. The CDR3 has 16 amino acids.

This clone was picked up one time. CDR3 amino acids: CASRFGESSYGYTF. The CDR3, as DNA: TGTGCCAGCCGTTTTGGGGAGTCAAGCTATGGCTACACCTTC. J is TRBJ1-2 and V is TRBV6-5, with D unresolved. The CDR3 runs to 14 residues. Trimming took off 8 bases at V and 4 bases at J, with 17 bases between the two ends. CDR1 MNHEY and CDR2 SVGAGI come from the germline V gene.

V gene TRBV5-4 combines with J gene TRBJ2-7; 8 nucleotides match TRBD1. This CDR3 contains 14 residues. Trimming took 5 bases from V and 4 from J; bases not matched to a gene: 8. From germline, CDR1 is SGHNT and CDR2 YYREEE (reference sequence). CDR3 loop: CASRLDRGGYEQYF. CDR3 sequence (DNA): TGTGCCAGCAGACTAGACAGGGGTGGATACGAGCAGTACTTC.

This clone appeared once. The CDR3 is CSVVGGSYNEQFF. DNA for the CDR3: TGCAGCGTTGTTGGGGGCTCTTACAATGAGCAGTTCTTC. The chain couples TRBV29-1 to TRBJ2-1; possibly TRBD1 for D (6 bases). Germline CDR1 SQVTM, CDR2 ANQGSEA. V was pared by 4 bases and J by 4 bases, with 11 bases between. The CDR3 extends over 13 amino acids.

This chain joins TRBV7-9 and TRBJ1-1; TRBD1 agrees at 7 bases. The CDR3 consists of 13 residues. V shed 4 bases, J shed 3 bases, and the junction held 2 bases outside the gene matches. Germline CDR1 SEHNR, CDR2 FQNEAQ (reference sequence). CDR3 nucleotides: TGTGCCAGCAGCTCAGGGACAGACACTGAAGCTTTCTTT. Residues: CASSSGTDTEAFF.

The CDR3 here is CASSFEGVGTGELFF. CDR3 DNA: TGTGCCAGCAGCTTCGAGGGAGTAGGGACCGGGGAGCTGTTTTTT. The chain is built from TRBV11-3 and TRBJ2-2; D is perhaps TRBD2 (5 bases). The germline V gene encodes CDR1 SGHNT and CDR2 YENEEA. The CDR3 length is 15 residues. Trimming took off 3 bases at V and 5 bases at J, with 13 bases between the two ends.

The chain is built from TRBV5-6 and TRBJ1-4, with a tentative D call TRBD1 (5 bases). The CDR3 loop spans 15 amino acids. Trimming stripped 2 bases from V and 6 bases from J, with 14 bases between. CDR1 is SGHDT, CDR2 YYEEEE, per germline. DNA of the CDR3: TGTGCCAGCAGCTTAATGGGGGGAGGATATGAAAAACTGTTTTTT. The encoded protein is CASSLMGGGYEKLFF.

V gene TRBV5-4 combines with J gene TRBJ2-4; D remains unclear. V lost 2 bases and J lost 0, with 6 bases in between. Germline loops: CDR1 SGHNT, CDR2 YYREEE (reference sequence). The CDR3 is 14 amino acids. CDR3 sequence (DNA): TGTGCCAGCAGCTTATCAGTAGCCAAAAACATTCAGTACTTC. The encoded protein is CASSLSVAKNIQYF. Full variable domain (remainder filled in from reference TRBV5-4 and TRBJ2-4): ETGVTQSPTHLIKTRGQQVTLRCSSQSGHNTVSWYQQALGQGPQFIFQYYREEENGRGNFPPRFSGLQFPNYSSELNVNALELDDSALYLCASSLSVAKNIQYFGAGTRLSVL.

The rearrangement links TRBV6-1 to TRBJ2-7; D may be TRBD1 (6 bases). The CDR3 loop spans 14 amino acids. The V and J ends lost 0 bases and 2 bases respectively, with 8 bases between them. Germline V gene sequence: CDR1 MNHNS, CDR2 SASEGT. The CDR3 region is CASSEARTAYEQYF. The CDR3 nucleotides read TGTGCCAGCAGTGAAGCGCGGACAGCCTACGAGCAGTACTTC.

J is TRBJ2-3 and V is TRBV9, with 9 bases identical to TRBD1. After removal of 4 bases from V and 3 bases from J, the junction contained 15 bases not matched to a gene. Germline V CDR1 and CDR2: SGDLS, YYNGEE. The CDR3 length is 18 residues. CDR3 DNA: TGTGCCAGCAGCCAGGGACAGGGAAAAGGGCCGGGGACAGATACGCAGTATTTT. It encodes CASSQGQGKGPGTDTQYF.

This chain connects TRBV10-3 to TRBJ2-7, with D tentatively TRBD1 (6 bases). The CDR3 is 16 amino acids. Trimming shortened V by 0 bases and J by 8 bases, and 20 bases separated the two germline ends. Germline V CDR1 and CDR2: ENHRY, SYGVKD. CDR3 in amino acids: CAISESNSAGAEKQYF. In DNA, the CDR3 is TGTGCCATCAGTGAGTCGAACTCGGCAGGGGCGGAAAAGCAGTACTTC.

CDR3 nucleotides: TGTGCCAGCAGCGTAACAGGGCAGGGAGTCCAAGAGACCCAGTACTTC. Amino acid sequence: CASSVTGQGVQETQYF. The V gene is TRBV9, the J gene TRBJ2-5; D perhaps matches TRBD1 (6 bases). The CDR3 has 16 residues. Deletions cut 1 base from V and 1 base from J, with 14 bases between. The germline V gene has CDR1 SGDLS and CDR2 YYNGEE. Using reference TRBV9 and TRBJ2-5 for the parts outside the CDR3, the full variable domain is DSGVTQTPKHLITATGQRVTLRCSPRSGDLSVYWYQQSLDQGLQFLIQYYNGEERAKGNILERFSAQQFPDLHSELNLSSLELGDSALYFCASSVTGQGVQETQYFGPGTRLLVL.

This clone has only one observation. The V and J genes are TRBV5-1 and TRBJ2-1; D ambiguous. The V and J ends lost 4 bases and 0 bases respectively, with 14 bases between them. The CDR3 extends over 16 amino acids. CDR1 and CDR2 (germline): SGHRS, YFSETQ. CDR3 nucleotide sequence: TGCGCCAGCAGCCCTACACGGGTGAGCTCCTACAATGAGCAGTTCTTC. This sequence encodes CASSPTRVSSYNEQFF.